This T cell receptor (beta chain) appears in the sequencing data of a study of T cells in Graves' hyperthyroidism and ophthalmopathy. Study at large: Peripheral blood was acquired at first diagnosis, ahead of any therapy whatsoever. Regarding the study as a whole: Most thyroid clonotypes expanded above 0.001 appeared in blood too. Ophthalmopathy prediction by the model preceded onset by a median about 6.8 months.

Amplification targeted TCR beta CDR3 regions from RNA transcripts. An initial round of RT-PCR targeting the TCR CDR3 relied on the HTBI primer set. TCRdb passed the multiplex PCR reads through MiXCR, listing each CDR3 protein once. The table lists more than 500,000 distinct CDR3 sequences, around 16% of them singletons. This CDR3 is built from 16 residues. The V and J ends lost 4 bases and 0 bases, in that order; junction bases with no gene match: 6. Germline CDR1 MNHEY, CDR2 SMNVEV (reference sequence). A NOSPECS grade of at least 4, a Clinical Activity Score of at least 3 and duration under 3 months were recorded in ophthalmopathy patients. Of note for this clonotype: The antigen remains unidentified.

What was sequenced was blood. The chain carries TRBV27 and TRBJ2-1; TRBD1 matches at 7 bases. The sequence came from a woman aged 30 to 39 with Graves' ophthalmopathy. CDR3 sequence: CASSYRGESSYNEQFF. The DNA for the CDR3 is TGTGCCAGCAGTTACAGGGGTGAGAGCTCCTACAATGAGCAGTTCTTC.